The rows below give T cell receptor beta chains drawn from one sample of a study of T cells after yellow fever vaccination. One entry per CDR3 protein, called by TCRdb with MiXCR from the 5' RACE reads. The profile shows 45,000 to 65,000 distinct CDR3 sequences, about 6.6% of them singletons. The input for sequencing was CD8+ T cells not binding an NS4B(214-222) dextramer, sorted from PBMCs, taken roughly 46 days after the first yellow fever vaccination. The origin of the receptors is a man between 18 and 29 years old who received the YFV17D yellow fever vaccine. The CDR3 runs from the conserved cysteine through the conserved F or W. A D gene is named only where the DNA matches it firmly. The listing skips clone size in some rows; elsewhere it reads once, few, many or a size class.

clone_size j_call v_call d_call cdr3_aa cdr3_nt
NA TRBJ2-3 TRBV4-3 NA CASSQDEATDTQYF TGCGCCAGCAGCCAAGATGAGGCCACAGATACGCAGTATTTT
few TRBJ1-1 TRBV2 TRBD1 CASRGAGGLNTEAFF TGTGCCAGCAGAGGGGCAGGGGGCCTGAACACTGAAGCTTTCTTT
NA TRBJ2-2 TRBV4-2 TRBD2 CASSQGGLAGAMNTGELFF TGTGCCAGCAGCCAAGGGGGACTAGCGGGGGCCATGAACACCGGGGAGCTGTTTTTT
NA TRBJ1-2 TRBV6-1 NA CASRPTGGGNYGYTF TGTGCCAGCAGGCCGACCGGTGGGGGAAACTATGGCTACACCTTC
NA TRBJ2-5 TRBV12-5 NA CASGLTPPDSKETQYF TGTGCTAGTGGTTTGACCCCTCCTGACAGCAAAGAGACCCAGTACTTC
NA TRBJ2-2 TRBV11-1 TRBD1 CASILVRRTGTNTGELFF TGTGCCAGCATCCTCGTACGCAGGACAGGGACGAACACCGGGGAGCTGTTTTTT
many TRBJ2-1 TRBV5-1 TRBD2 CASSWAASGGNEQFF TGCGCCAGCAGCTGGGCGGCTAGCGGGGGGAATGAGCAGTTCTTC
few TRBJ2-2 TRBV13 NA CASSPGLMTGELFF TGTGCCAGCAGCCCGGGCCTAATGACCGGGGAGCTGTTTTTT
NA TRBJ1-1 TRBV5-1 NA CASSTGDPIRNTEAFF TGCGCCAGCAGCACGGGGGACCCCATTAGGAACACTGAAGCTTTCTTT
NA TRBJ2-5 TRBV4-1 NA CASSHEQETQYF TGCGCCAGCAGCCATGAACAAGAGACCCAGTACTTC
few TRBJ1-5 TRBV7-2 NA CASSSTDSNQPQHF TGTGCCAGCAGCTCGACAGATAGCAATCAGCCCCAGCATTTT
few TRBJ1-5 TRBV7-9 NA CASSMATEWVTQPQHF TGTGCCAGCAGCATGGCGACGGAATGGGTAACTCAGCCCCAGCATTTT
few TRBJ2-1 TRBV7-3 NA CASSSRGPGGYNEQFF TGTGCCAGCAGCTCCAGGGGTCCGGGAGGTTACAATGAGCAGTTCTTC
many TRBJ2-3 TRBV7-2 NA CASSSGGPGDTQYF TGTGCCAGCAGCTCCGGGGGGCCCGGGGATACGCAGTATTTT
NA TRBJ2-3 TRBV4-1 TRBD2 CASSQAASGGGDTQYF TGCGCCAGCAGCCAAGCCGCTAGCGGGGGGGGAGATACGCAGTATTTT
many TRBJ2-5 TRBV7-9 NA CASSGLRGETQYF TGTGCCAGCAGCGGGCTGAGAGGAGAGACCCAGTACTTC
many TRBJ2-3 TRBV11-2 TRBD1 CASSLVGTDTDTQYF TGTGCCAGCAGCTTAGTGGGGACAGACACAGATACGCAGTATTTT
many TRBJ2-5 TRBV4-1 NA CASSQAGGVQETQYF TGCGCCAGCAGCCAAGCGGGTGGGGTCCAAGAGACCCAGTACTTC
many TRBJ2-2 TRBV29-1 NA CSVEAGWGTGELFF TGCAGCGTTGAAGCGGGGTGGGGCACCGGGGAGCTGTTTTTT
many TRBJ2-5 TRBV12-3/TRBV12-4 TRBD1 CASSSKKGDRETQYF TGTGCCAGCAGTTCTAAGAAGGGGGACAGAGAGACCCAGTACTTC
few TRBJ1-5 TRBV19 TRBD1 CASRRETGDVEPLQPQHF TGTGCCAGTCGCCGGGAAACAGGGGATGTCGAGCCTTTACAGCCCCAGCATTTT
NA TRBJ2-7 TRBV29-1 NA CSVEVPGRFPYEQYF TGCAGCGTTGAAGTCCCGGGACGGTTCCCCTACGAGCAGTACTTC
few TRBJ2-4 TRBV4-3 NA CASSPEKGQGKNIQYF TGCGCCAGCAGCCCCGAAAAGGGGCAGGGCAAAAACATTCAGTACTTC
many TRBJ1-3 TRBV7-9 NA CASSPTLSGNTIYF TGTGCCAGCAGCCCGACCCTCTCTGGAAACACCATATATTTT
few TRBJ2-7 TRBV13 TRBD1 CASSPRTGKGYEQYF TGTGCCAGCAGCCCCCGGACAGGGAAAGGCTACGAGCAGTACTTC
few TRBJ2-1 TRBV19 TRBD2 CASSIALAANNEQFF TGTGCCAGTAGTATAGCGCTAGCGGCGAACAATGAGCAGTTCTTC
NA TRBJ2-2 TRBV10-3 TRBD2 CAIMGTSGRNTGELFF TGTGCCATCATGGGGACTAGCGGACGGAACACCGGGGAGCTGTTTTTT
few TRBJ2-3 TRBV30 TRBD2 CAWSYSGGADTQYF TGTGCCTGGAGTTATAGCGGGGGGGCGGATACGCAGTATTTT
NA TRBJ2-1 TRBV24-1 TRBD2 CAAIDLSCRGVPDLSYNEQFF TGTGCGGCCATTGATTTGAGCTGCCGGGGGGTGCCCGATCTCTCCTACAATGAGCAGTTCTTC
many TRBJ2-1 TRBV6-2/TRBV6-3 TRBD2 CASSYRPGLAGASSYNEQFF TGTGCCAGCAGTTACCGTCCGGGACTAGCGGGGGCGAGCTCCTACAATGAGCAGTTCTTC
many TRBJ1-2 TRBV15 NA CATSSRQYYGYTF TGTGCCACCAGCAGCAGACAGTACTATGGCTACACCTTC
many TRBJ1-5 TRBV4-1 NA CASSQRTLSNQPQHF TGCGCCAGCAGCCAACGGACACTTAGCAATCAGCCCCAGCATTTT
few TRBJ2-1 TRBV9 TRBD2 CASSVSAGLAGMYEQFF TGTGCCAGCAGCGTATCTGCGGGACTAGCGGGGATGTATGAGCAGTTCTTC
NA TRBJ2-7 TRBV6-1 TRBD2 CASSIRAGEALDEQYF TGTGCCAGCAGCATCCGAGCGGGGGAAGCCTTAGACGAGCAGTACTTC
NA TRBJ2-7 TRBV15 TRBD1 CATSGGQGASFNEQYF TGTGCCACCAGCGGGGGACAGGGGGCTTCATTCAACGAGCAGTACTTC
many TRBJ1-4 TRBV12-3/TRBV12-4 TRBD1 CASSTGQGREKLFF TGTGCCAGCAGTACGGGACAGGGTAGAGAAAAACTGTTTTTT